Below are 20 T cell receptor beta chains sequenced from a single sample in a study of shared clonotypes between healthy human individuals. Sequenced by immunoSEQ multiplex PCR; TCRdb stores in-frame clones only, minus some. The data hold 850,000 to 1,200,000 clones, with more than 65% observed a single time. The material sequenced was memory CD4+ T cells sorted from blood. Subset given: CD45RA-negative fraction. These receptors all come from a man between 18 and 35 years old in good health.

The CDR3 DNA reads as TGTGCCAGCAGGTTGCTGGGACAGGGATCCTACGAGCAGTACTTC. Protein: CASRLLGQGSYEQYF. The V and J genes are TRBV2 and TRBJ2-7, with 9 nucleotides matching TRBD1. Trimming cost V 6 bases and J 1 base; bases outside gene matches: 7. Germline V gives CDR1 SNHLY, CDR2 FYNNEI. This CDR3 has 15 residues.

This chain connects TRBV6-5 to TRBJ2-7; D not certain. Trimming removed 6 bases at V and 3 bases at J, with 15 bases between. CDR3 length: 14 residues. CDR1 is MNHEY and CDR2 is SVGAGI in the germline V gene. CDR3 amino acids: CASSPSQAGYEQYF. The CDR3 DNA reads as TGTGCCAGCAGCCCCAGTCAAGCCGGCTACGAGCAGTACTTC.

This clone has more than one count but fewer than ten. The chain recombines TRBV5-1 with TRBJ2-5; 7 bases map to TRBD2. The tail of the sequence fits TRBJ2-7 better, so the J call may be wrong. From germline, CDR1 is SGHRS and CDR2 YFSETQ. The length of the CDR3 is 17 residues. Here the CDR3 reads CASKERGGPLVSYEQYF. CDR3 sequence (DNA): TGCGCCAGCAAGGAGCGGGGTGGACCACTAGTCTCCTACGAGCAGTACTTC.

This clone was detected ten times or more. The gene calls are TRBV2 and TRBJ2-3; TRBD1 agrees at 10 bases. The J segment lost 0 bases and the V segment lost 8 bases, leaving 2 bases of the junction unmatched. CDR3 length: 14 amino acids. Germline V gives CDR1 SNHLY, CDR2 FYNNEI. The CDR3 reads CASDRGLSTDTQYF. The CDR3 nucleotides are TGTGCCAGCGACAGGGGGCTCAGCACAGATACGCAGTATTTT.

V and J are TRBV7-9 and TRBJ1-1; D ambiguous. CDR1 SEHNR and CDR2 FQNEAQ come from the germline V gene (reference sequence). The CDR3 length is 14 residues. Between the trimmed V and J ends, which lost 5 bases and 4 bases, there was a span of 14 bases. The CDR3 loop reads CASSPYGESTEAFF. The CDR3 DNA reads as TGTGCCAGCAGCCCGTACGGGGAGAGCACTGAAGCTTTCTTT.

The chain uses TRBV18 and TRBJ2-7; TRBD1 matches 10 bases. The CDR3 loop spans 16 amino acids. V shed 4 bases and J 4 bases; nucleotides not matched to a gene: 10. The germline gives CDR1 KGHSH, CDR2 LQKENI. The CDR3 sequence is CASSLAGTGVSYEQYF. The CDR3 region has the DNA TGTGCCAGCTCACTAGCCGGGACAGGGGTATCATACGAGCAGTACTTC.

On this clone itself: The same CDR3 also results from other DNA sequences found in this sample. J is TRBJ2-7 and V is TRBV2; D is undetermined. From germline, CDR1 is SNHLY and CDR2 FYNNEI. V shed 6 bases and J shed 0 bases, with 6 bases lying between them. The CDR3 runs to 12 residues. The chain's CDR3 is CASSYSSYEQYF. In DNA form, the CDR3 reads TGTGCCAGCAGCTACAGCTCCTACGAGCAGTACTTC.

This clone was seen repeatedly, ten times or more. CDR3 DNA sequence: TGTGCCAGCAGCTTAGCCGCCGGAGAAGCCTACGAGCAGTACTTC. Protein product: CASSLAAGEAYEQYF. The V and J genes are TRBV11-2 and TRBJ2-7; D not resolved. Germline lookup yields CDR1 SGHAT and CDR2 FQNNGV. The CDR3 has 15 residues. The V gene lost 1 base and the J gene lost 2 bases, with 12 bases spanning the gap. The full variable domain, rest sourced from reference TRBV11-2 and TRBJ2-7, is EAGVAQSPRYKIIEKRQSVAFWCNPISGHATLYWYQQILGQGPKLLIQFQNNGVVDDSQLPKDRFSAERLKGVDSTLKIQPAKLEDSAVYLCASSLAAGEAYEQYFGPGTRLTVT.

The V gene is TRBV30, the J gene TRBJ1-6, with 7 bases aligning to TRBD1. Germline V CDR1 and CDR2: GTSNPN, SVGIG (reference sequence). The CDR3 totals 14 residues. The ends lost 1 base at V and 9 bases at J; junction bases unmatched: 6. CDR3 amino acids: CAWSGGTAGSPLHF. The CDR3 nucleotides read TGTGCCTGGAGTGGGGGGACAGCTGGTTCACCCCTCCACTTT. Filled out from reference TRBV30 and TRBJ1-6, the complete variable domain reads SQTIHQWPATLVQPVGSPLSLECTVEGTSNPNLYWYRQAAGRGLQLLFYSVGIGQISSEVPQNLSASRPQDRQFILSSKKLLLSDSGFYLCAWSGGTAGSPLHFGNGTRLTVT.

This clone was recorded once. The chain combines TRBV7-2 with TRBJ2-7, with D hard to call. With 6 bases removed from V and 1 base from J, the gap between germline ends came to 16 bases. Germline V gene data show CDR1 as SGHTA and CDR2 as FQGNSA. This CDR3 has 15 amino acids. The DNA of the CDR3 is TGTGCCAGCAGGTCCTCTAGGAGTTGGTCCTACGAGCAGTACTTC. It specifies CASRSSRSWSYEQYF.

The chain uses TRBV6-5 and TRBJ1-2, with a tentative D call TRBD1 (5 bases). V lost 4 bases to trimming and J lost 3 bases, with 18 bases between them. Germline V gene data show CDR1 as MNHEY and CDR2 as SVGAGI. The CDR3 length is 16 residues. This CDR3 is CASSSPGAPRHYGYTF. In nucleotides, the CDR3 is TGTGCCAGCAGTTCCCCTGGGGCTCCACGGCACTATGGCTACACCTTC.

Details on this clone: This may be a read error: a much more frequent sequence differs by one nucleotide. CDR3 in DNA: TGTGCCAGCAGCTTCCAAGAGACCCAGTACTTC. This translates into CASSFQETQYF. The V gene is TRBV7-2, the J gene TRBJ2-5; no clear D. Looked up from germline, CDR1 is SGHTA and CDR2 is FQGNSA. This CDR3 spans 11 amino acids. Deletions cut 3 bases from V and 1 base from J, with 0 bases between.

This rearrangement joins TRBV2 to TRBJ1-1, with 12 bases that match TRBD1. The CDR3 runs 13 residues. With 8 bases clipped from V and 6 bases from J, the junction kept 4 bases outside the gene matches. The V gene's germline CDR1 is SNHLY and CDR2 FYNNEI. The CDR3 nucleotides read TGTGCCAGCGGCGGGACAGGGGGCCCTGAAGCTTTCTTT. Translated: CASGGTGGPEAFF.

The chain combines TRBV7-9 with TRBJ2-6, with D possibly being TRBD1 or TRBD2 (5 bases each). Germline values: CDR1 SEHNR, CDR2 FQNEAQ (reference sequence). This CDR3 is 16 amino acids long. Between the trimmed V and J ends, which lost 5 bases and 2 bases, there was a span of 13 bases. In DNA form, the CDR3 reads TGTGCCAGCAGCCCGGGGCGAATTACTGGGGCCAACGTCCTGACTTTC. This gives the protein CASSPGRITGANVLTF.

The J gene is TRBJ2-7, the V gene TRBV4-1, with a weak D call TRBD2 (6 bases). Trimming took off 5 bases at V and 0 bases at J, with 11 bases between the two ends. There are 14 residues in the CDR3. Germline loops: CDR1 MGHRA, CDR2 YSYEKL. CDR3 protein: CASSRDSSSYEQYF. In DNA, the CDR3 is TGCGCCAGCAGCAGGGACTCGAGCTCCTACGAGCAGTACTTC.

The V and J genes are TRBV5-6 and TRBJ2-5; 9 nucleotides match TRBD1. The end of the DNA is better explained by TRBJ2-7, so the J call may be wrong. Germline values: CDR1 SGHDT, CDR2 YYEEEE. The CDR3 loop spans 14 amino acids. The CDR3 sequence: CASSSTGGLYEQYF. The CDR3 DNA is TGTGCCAGCAGCTCGACAGGGGGTCTGTACGAGCAGTACTTC.

This CDR3 is CASSVTGGSNEKLFF. The CDR3 DNA reads TGTGCCAGCAGCGTGACAGGGGGCAGCAATGAAAAACTGTTTTTT. The J gene is TRBJ1-4, the V gene TRBV9, with 10 bases matching TRBD1. CDR3 size: 15 residues. Germline values: CDR1 SGDLS, CDR2 YYNGEE. J gave up 5 bases and V 2 bases, and 3 bases lay outside the gene matches.

The J gene is TRBJ2-7, the V gene TRBV18; D unclear. This CDR3 has 13 amino acids. The V and J ends lost 3 bases and 5 bases respectively, with 11 bases between them. CDR1 is KGHSH, CDR2 LQKENI, per germline. In DNA, the CDR3 is TGTGCCAGCTCACCGGGTGGTCTGAACGAGCAGTACTTC. Translation: CASSPGGLNEQYF. Full variable domain (rest looked up from reference TRBV18 and TRBJ2-7): NAGVMQNPRHLVRRRGQEARLRCSPMKGHSHVYWYRQLPEEGLKFMVYLQKENIIDESGMPKERFSAEFPKEGPSILRIQQVVRGDSAAYFCASSPGGLNEQYFGPGTRLTVT.

The rearrangement uses TRBV6-6 and TRBJ1-3; 7 bases map to TRBD1. The V and J ends lost 2 bases and 0 bases, in that order; junction bases with no gene match: 4. CDR1 is MNHNY, CDR2 SVGAGI, per germline (reference sequence). The length of the CDR3 is 16 residues. The CDR3 region is CASSYGGGNSGNTIYF. The DNA of the CDR3 is TGTGCCAGCAGTTACGGAGGGGGCAACTCTGGAAACACCATATATTTT.

This clone has a single count. The CDR3 here is CASSPPGLAAGELFF. Written as DNA, the CDR3 is TGTGCCAGCAGCCCACCGGGACTAGCGGCCGGGGAGCTGTTTTTT. The chain carries TRBV13 and TRBJ2-2, with 11 bases lining up with TRBD2. V trimming: 5 bases; J trimming: 6 bases; junction bases outside the gene matches: 5. The CDR3 has 15 residues. Germline CDR1 reads PRHDT; CDR2 reads FYEKMQ (reference sequence).